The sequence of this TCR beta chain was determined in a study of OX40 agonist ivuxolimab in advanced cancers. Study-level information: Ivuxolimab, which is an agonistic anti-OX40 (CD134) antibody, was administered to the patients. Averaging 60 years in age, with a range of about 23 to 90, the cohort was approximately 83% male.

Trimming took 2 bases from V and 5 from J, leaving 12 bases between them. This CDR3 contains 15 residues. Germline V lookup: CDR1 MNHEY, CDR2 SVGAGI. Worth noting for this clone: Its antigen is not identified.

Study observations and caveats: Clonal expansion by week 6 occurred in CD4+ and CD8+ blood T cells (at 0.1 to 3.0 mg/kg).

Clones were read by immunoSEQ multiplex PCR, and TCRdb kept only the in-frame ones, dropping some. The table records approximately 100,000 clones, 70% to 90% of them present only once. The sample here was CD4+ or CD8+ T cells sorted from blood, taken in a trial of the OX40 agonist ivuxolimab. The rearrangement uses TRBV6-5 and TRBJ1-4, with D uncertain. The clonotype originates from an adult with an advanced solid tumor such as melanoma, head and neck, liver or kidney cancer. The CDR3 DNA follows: TGTGCCAGCAGTTACGGCGACGGGTCGAATGAAAAACTGTTTTTT. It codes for CASSYGDGSNEKLFF.